The clone carrying this T cell receptor beta chain was recorded at least ten times. What it recognizes is unknown. This sample was included in a study of T cells after yellow fever vaccination. Study-wide points: Subsequent booster samples again held most clones from primary vaccination (just under 98% CD4, about 86% CD8). It was a small share of clonotypes that appeared in both CD4 and CD8 compartments.

UMIs were added to TCR cDNA along with a universal primer site when it was made by 5'RACE template switching. Each CDR3 protein gets one entry after TCRdb re-called the 5' RACE reads with MiXCR. The sample has around 320,000 distinct CDR3 sequences, about 11% seen once. The sequence was collected from a man aged 18 to 35 who received the YFV17D yellow fever vaccine. Material: CD4+ T cells sorted from PBMCs, obtained 45 days after the yellow fever booster vaccination.

CDR3 coding DNA: TGCAGTGCGCGAAGACTAGCGGGGGACCAAGAGACCCAGTACTTC. It codes for CSARRLAGDQETQYF. The V and J genes are TRBV20-1 and TRBJ2-5; 12 bases line up with TRBD2. V lost 6 bases and J lost 0; bases outside the gene matches: 5. CDR1 is DFQATT, CDR2 SNEGSKA, per germline (reference sequence). The CDR3 extends over 15 amino acids.